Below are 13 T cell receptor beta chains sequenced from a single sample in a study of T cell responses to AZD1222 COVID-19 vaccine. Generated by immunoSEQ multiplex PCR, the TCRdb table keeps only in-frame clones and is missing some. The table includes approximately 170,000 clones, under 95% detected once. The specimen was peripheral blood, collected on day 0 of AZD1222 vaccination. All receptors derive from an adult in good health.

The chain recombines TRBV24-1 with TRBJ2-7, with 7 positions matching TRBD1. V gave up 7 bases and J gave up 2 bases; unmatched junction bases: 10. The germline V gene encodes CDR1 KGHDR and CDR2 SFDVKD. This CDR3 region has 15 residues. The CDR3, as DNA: TGTGCCACCAGCCCCGCTGGGGGACAGACCTACGAGCAGTACTTC. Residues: CATSPAGGQTYEQYF.

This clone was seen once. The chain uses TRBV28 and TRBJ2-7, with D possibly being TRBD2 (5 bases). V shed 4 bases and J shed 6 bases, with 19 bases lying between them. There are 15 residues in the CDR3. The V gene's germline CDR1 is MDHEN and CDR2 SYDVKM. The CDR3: CASSSWVRGPSEQYF. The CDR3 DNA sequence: TGTGCCAGCAGTTCCTGGGTGAGAGGGCCAAGCGAGCAGTACTTC.

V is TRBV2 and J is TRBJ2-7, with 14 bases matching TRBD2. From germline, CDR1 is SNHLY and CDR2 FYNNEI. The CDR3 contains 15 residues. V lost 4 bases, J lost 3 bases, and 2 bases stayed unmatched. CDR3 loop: CASSGTSGRLYEQYF. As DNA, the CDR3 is TGTGCCAGCAGTGGGACTAGCGGGAGGCTCTACGAGCAGTACTTC.

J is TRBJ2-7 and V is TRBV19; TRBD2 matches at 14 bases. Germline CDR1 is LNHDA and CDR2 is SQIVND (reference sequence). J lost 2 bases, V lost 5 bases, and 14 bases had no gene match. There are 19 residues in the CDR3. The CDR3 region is CASSSTRGTSGSPPYEQYF. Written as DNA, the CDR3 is TGTGCCAGTAGTTCCACGAGGGGGACTAGCGGGAGCCCCCCCTACGAGCAGTACTTC.

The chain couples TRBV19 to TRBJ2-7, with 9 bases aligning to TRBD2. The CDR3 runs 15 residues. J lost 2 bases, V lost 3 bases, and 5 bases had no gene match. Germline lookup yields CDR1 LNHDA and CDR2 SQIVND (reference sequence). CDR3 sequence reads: CASSIGGRAAYEQYF. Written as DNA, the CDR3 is TGTGCCAGTAGTATCGGCGGGAGGGCCGCCTACGAGCAGTACTTC.

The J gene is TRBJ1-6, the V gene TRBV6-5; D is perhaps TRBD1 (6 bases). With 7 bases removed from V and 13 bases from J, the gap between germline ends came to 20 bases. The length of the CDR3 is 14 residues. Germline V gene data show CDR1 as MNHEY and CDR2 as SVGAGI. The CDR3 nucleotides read TGTGCCAGCATCGGACAGCCAGCGATGTTGCCCCTCCACTTT. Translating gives CASIGQPAMLPLHF.

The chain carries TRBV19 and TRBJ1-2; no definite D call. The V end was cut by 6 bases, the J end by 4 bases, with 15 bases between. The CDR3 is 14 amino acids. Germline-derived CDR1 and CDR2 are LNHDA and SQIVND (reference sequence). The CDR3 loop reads CASSHLGFGYGYTF. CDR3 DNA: TGTGCCAGTAGCCACCTGGGTTTCGGCTATGGCTACACCTTC.

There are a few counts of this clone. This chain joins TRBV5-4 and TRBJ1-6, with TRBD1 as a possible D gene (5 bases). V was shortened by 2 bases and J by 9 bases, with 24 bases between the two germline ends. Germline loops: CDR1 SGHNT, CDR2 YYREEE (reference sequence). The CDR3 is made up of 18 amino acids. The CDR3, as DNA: TGTGCCAGCAGCTTTGGCAGGGCCACCGGAGGCGTGAGTTCACCCCTCCACTTT. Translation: CASSFGRATGGVSSPLHF.

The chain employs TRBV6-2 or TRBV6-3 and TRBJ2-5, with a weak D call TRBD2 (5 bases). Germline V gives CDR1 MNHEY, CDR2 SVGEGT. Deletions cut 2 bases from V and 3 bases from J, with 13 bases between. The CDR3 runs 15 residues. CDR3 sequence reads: CASSYLVAGKETQYF. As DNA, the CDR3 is TGTGCCAGCAGTTACCTTGTCGCGGGCAAAGAGACCCAGTACTTC.

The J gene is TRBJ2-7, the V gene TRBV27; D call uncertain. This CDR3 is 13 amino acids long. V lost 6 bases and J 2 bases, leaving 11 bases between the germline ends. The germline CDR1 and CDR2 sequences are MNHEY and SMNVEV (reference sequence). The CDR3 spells CASSPTATYEQYF. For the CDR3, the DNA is TGTGCCAGCAGCCCGACTGCAACCTACGAGCAGTACTTC.

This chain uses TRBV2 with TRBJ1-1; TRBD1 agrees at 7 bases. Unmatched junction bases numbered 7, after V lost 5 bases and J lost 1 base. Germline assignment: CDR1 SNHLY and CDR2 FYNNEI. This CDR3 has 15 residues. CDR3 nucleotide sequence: TGTGCCAGCAGTCGACAGGGCCTCGGGAACACTGAAGCTTTCTTT. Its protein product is CASSRQGLGNTEAFF. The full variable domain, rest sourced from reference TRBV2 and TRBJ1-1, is EPEVTQTPSHQVTQMGQEVILRCVPISNHLYFYWYRQILGQKVEFLVSFYNNEISEKSEIFDDQFSVERPDGSNFTLKIRSTKLEDSAMYFCASSRQGLGNTEAFFGQGTRLTVV.

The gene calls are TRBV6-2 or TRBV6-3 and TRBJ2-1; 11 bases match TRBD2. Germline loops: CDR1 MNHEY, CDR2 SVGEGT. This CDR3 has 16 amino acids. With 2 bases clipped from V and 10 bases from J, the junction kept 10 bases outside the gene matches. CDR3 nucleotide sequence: TGTGCCAGCAGTTACCCAGCTAGCGGGAGGCCGGGGGAGCAGTTCTTC. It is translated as CASSYPASGRPGEQFF.

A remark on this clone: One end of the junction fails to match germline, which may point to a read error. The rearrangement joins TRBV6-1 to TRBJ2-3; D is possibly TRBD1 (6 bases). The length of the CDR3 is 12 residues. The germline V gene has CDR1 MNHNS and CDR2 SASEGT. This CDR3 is CASSEHRADRTF. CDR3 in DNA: TGTGCCAGCAGTGAGCATCGGGCGGACAGAACTTTT.